Below, 7 T cell receptor beta chains from the same sample are listed, as sequenced in a study of cytomegalovirus exposure and HLA in healthy donors. Researchers ran the PCR with 60 Vbeta and 13 Jbeta primers. Measured with immunoSEQ multiplex PCR; TCRdb has only the in-frame clones, and not every one. The repertoire includes about 170,000 clones, around four fifths of them detected once, and 3% to 3.5% sits in the top ten. The sample taken for sequencing was PBMCs. The source is a female donor in good health and CMV-seronegative.

V and J are TRBV10-2 and TRBJ2-3; D is possibly TRBD2 (5 bases). The V gene's germline CDR1 is WSHSY and CDR2 SAAADI. The CDR3 runs 14 residues. V gave up 10 bases and J gave up 3 bases, with 17 bases separating them. CDR3 nucleotides: TGCGCCACGGAAAATAGCGAAGGGACAGATACGCAGTATTTT. Translated: CATENSEGTDTQYF.

The rearrangement links TRBV20-1 to TRBJ1-4; 7 nucleotides match TRBD1. The CDR3 runs to 11 residues. J gave up 16 bases and V 5 bases, and 10 bases lay outside the gene matches. Looked up from germline, CDR1 is DFQATT and CDR2 is SNEGSKA (reference sequence). Here the CDR3 reads CSADLDREKFF. CDR3 DNA: TGCAGTGCTGACCTCGACAGGGAGAAGTTTTTT.

DNA of the CDR3: TGTGCCAGCAGACCAAACAGGGTTGAAGCTTTCTTT. Translation: CASRPNRVEAFF. The chain uses TRBV7-3 and TRBJ1-1; possibly TRBD1 for D (6 bases). V gave up 6 bases and J gave up 7 bases, with 12 bases separating them. CDR1 SGHTA and CDR2 FQGTGA come from the germline V gene. CDR3 size: 12 residues.

V and J are TRBV20-1 and TRBJ1-2; no clear D. The length of the CDR3 is 10 residues. In germline, CDR1 is DFQATT, CDR2 SNEGSKA (reference sequence). V lost 6 bases and J 4 bases, leaving 6 bases between the germline ends. The CDR3 sequence: CSAPGYGYTF. The CDR3 coding sequence is TGCAGTGCGCCCGGCTATGGCTACACCTTC.

J is TRBJ1-5 and V is TRBV2; no firm D call. Germline values: CDR1 SNHLY, CDR2 FYNNEI. V dropped 1 base and J dropped 3 bases, with 10 bases sitting between them. CDR3 size: 15 residues. CDR3 amino acids: CASSEDIGNNQPQHF. In DNA, the CDR3 is TGTGCCAGCAGTGAAGACATCGGGAACAATCAGCCCCAGCATTTT.

The sample holds a few counts of this clone. The chain recombines TRBV2 with TRBJ2-7, with TRBD2 matching over 13 bases. From germline, CDR1 is SNHLY and CDR2 FYNNEI. Trimming took 4 bases from V and 5 from J; bases not matched to a gene: 8. The CDR3 runs 16 residues. The DNA of the CDR3 is TGTGCCAGCAGTGGAGAGTCGGGACTAGCGGGAAACGAGCAGTACTTC. Translating gives CASSGESGLAGNEQYF. The whole variable domain, filled in from reference TRBV2 and TRBJ2-7, reads EPEVTQTPSHQVTQMGQEVILRCVPISNHLYFYWYRQILGQKVEFLVSFYNNEISEKSEIFDDQFSVERPDGSNFTLKIRSTKLEDSAMYFCASSGESGLAGNEQYFGPGTRLTVT.

As DNA, the CDR3 is TGTGCTAGTGGTTCCCGGACTAGCGAACAGTTCTTC. Translating gives CASGSRTSEQFF. The rearrangement links TRBV12-5 to TRBJ2-1, with 9 bases aligning to TRBD2. Germline lookup yields CDR1 LGHNT and CDR2 FRNRAP. The CDR3 is 12 amino acids. Trimming took 4 bases from V and 13 from J; bases not matched to a gene: 5.